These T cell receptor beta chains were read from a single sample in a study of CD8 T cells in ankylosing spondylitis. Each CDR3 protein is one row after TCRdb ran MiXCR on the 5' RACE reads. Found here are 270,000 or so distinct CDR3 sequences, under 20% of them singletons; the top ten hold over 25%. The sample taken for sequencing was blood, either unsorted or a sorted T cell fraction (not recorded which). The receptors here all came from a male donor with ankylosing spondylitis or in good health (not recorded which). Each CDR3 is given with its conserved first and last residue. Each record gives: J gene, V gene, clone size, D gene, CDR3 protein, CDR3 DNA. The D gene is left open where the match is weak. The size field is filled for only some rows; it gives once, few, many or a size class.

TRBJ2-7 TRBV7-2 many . CASSLAGGEYEQYF TGTGCCAGCAGCTTAGCGGGAGGAGAATACGAGCAGTACTTC
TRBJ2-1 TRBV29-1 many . CSVEPGVATSYNEQFF TGCAGCGTTGAACCAGGGGTTGCAACCTCCTACAATGAGCAGTTCTTC
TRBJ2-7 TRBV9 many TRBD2 CASSVGASGTYEQYF TGTGCCAGCAGCGTGGGGGCTAGCGGGACTTACGAGCAGTACTTC
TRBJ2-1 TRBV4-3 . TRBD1 CASSQDLGQAGNEQFF TGCGCCAGCAGCCAAGATCTGGGACAGGCGGGGAATGAGCAGTTCTTC
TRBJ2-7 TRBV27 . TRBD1 CASSLQGVGYEQYF TGTGCCAGCAGTTTACAGGGGGTTGGGTACGAGCAGTACTTC
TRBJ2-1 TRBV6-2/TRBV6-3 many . CASSYPGTEDRGYNEQFF TGTGCCAGCAGTTACCCCGGGACGGAGGATCGGGGCTACAATGAGCAGTTCTTC
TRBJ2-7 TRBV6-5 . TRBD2 CASSYGGRAYEQYF TGTGCCAGCAGTTATGGCGGGAGGGCGTACGAGCAGTACTTC
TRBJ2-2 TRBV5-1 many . CASSLFGLGGDTGELFF TGCGCCAGCAGCTTGTTCGGACTAGGGGGGGACACCGGGGAGCTGTTTTTT
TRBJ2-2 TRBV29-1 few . CSVEDPGHTNTGELFF TGCAGCGTTGAAGATCCAGGACACACGAACACCGGGGAGCTGTTTTTT
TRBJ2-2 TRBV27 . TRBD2 CASIPNSGVNTGELFF TGTGCCAGCATACCTAATAGCGGGGTTAACACCGGGGAGCTGTTTTTT
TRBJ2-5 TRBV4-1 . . CASSQDPPGSRETQYF TGCGCCAGCAGCCAAGACCCCCCGGGTAGTCGAGAGACCCAGTACTTC
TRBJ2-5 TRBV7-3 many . CASSSISTPSKEVQYF TGTGCCAGCAGCTCCATTTCGACACCCTCCAAAGAGGTCCAGTACTTC
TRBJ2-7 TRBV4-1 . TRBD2 CASSQDPITSGISYEQYF TGCGCCAGCAGCCAAGATCCCATTACTAGCGGGATCTCCTACGAGCAGTACTTC
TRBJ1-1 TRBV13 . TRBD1 CASSIGTGISEAFF TGTGCCAGCAGCATAGGGACAGGGATTAGTGAAGCTTTCTTT
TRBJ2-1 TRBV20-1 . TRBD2 CSARLLAGEGDNEQFF TGCAGTGCTAGATTACTAGCGGGCGAAGGGGACAATGAGCAGTTCTTC
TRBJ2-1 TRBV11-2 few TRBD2 CASSLGREAQIAPRHNEQFF TGTGCCAGCAGCTTAGGCCGGGAGGCACAAATCGCGCCCCGACACAATGAGCAGTTCTTC
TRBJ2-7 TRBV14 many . CASSQDVDSYEQYF TGTGCCAGCAGCCAAGATGTCGACTCCTACGAGCAGTACTTC
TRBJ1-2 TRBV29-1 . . CSVEVWRGPSYGYTF TGCAGCGTTGAAGTTTGGAGAGGGCCTAGCTATGGCTACACCTTC
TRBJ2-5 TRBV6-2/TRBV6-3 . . CATVGQTNFQETQYF TGTGCCACTGTCGGGCAGACGAACTTCCAAGAGACCCAGTACTTC
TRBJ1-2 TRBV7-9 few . CASRLGPSRYGYTF TGTGCCAGCAGGCTCGGGCCCTCGCGCTATGGCTACACCTTC
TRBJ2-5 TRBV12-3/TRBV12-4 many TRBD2 CASSLRLANQETQYF TGTGCCAGCAGTTTACGACTAGCGAACCAAGAGACCCAGTACTTC